These 2 T cell receptor beta chains share one sample of origin, sequenced in a study of CD8+CD57+ T cells in acquired aplastic anemia. By flow cytometry, patients selected for sequencing had shown an expansion of CD8+CD57+ cells. Profiling of TCR beta VDJ combinations and CDR3 sequences used genomic DNA as template. TCRdb processed the reads anew with MiXCR; each CDR3 protein has one entry. The sample shows 450,000 to 550,000 distinct CDR3 sequences, around 32% of them seen only once. Source material: sorted CD4+, CD8+, or CD8+CD57+ T cells (not recorded which) from PBMCs. These receptor sequences come from a human donor with aplastic anemia.

The chain employs TRBV10-1 and TRBJ1-5, with 8 nucleotides matching TRBD1. The ends lost 6 bases at V and 3 bases at J; junction bases unmatched: 7. Per the germline V gene, CDR1 is WNHNN and CDR2 is SYGVQD (reference sequence). This CDR3 is built from 15 residues. The DNA for the CDR3 is TGCGCCAGCAGGGGAGACAGGGGACACAATCAGCCCCAGCATTTT. This sequence encodes CASRGDRGHNQPQHF.

This clonotype has a count of ten or more. The rearrangement uses TRBV2 and TRBJ1-2; no clear D gene. The CDR3 sequence is 12 residues long. V was pared by 2 bases and J by 8 bases, with 9 bases between. In germline, CDR1 is SNHLY, CDR2 FYNNEI. The CDR3 region is CASSERAGGYTF. Here the CDR3 DNA reads TGTGCCAGCAGTGAAAGGGCTGGCGGCTACACCTTC.